The 9 T cell receptor beta chains reported below all come from one sample, sequenced in a study of regulatory T cells in long-lasting Graves disease. Time point specified: newly diagnosed GD, antithyroid drugs for less than 3 months. Isolated PBMC RNA provided the starting material for the TCR library. Arm-PCR of CDR3 regions with iRepertoire HTBI primers generated TCR beta libraries. TCRdb re-analysed the multiplex PCR reads in MiXCR, keeping a single row per CDR3 protein. The sample contains 400,000 to 500,000 distinct CDR3 sequences, 15% of which appear only once. This same sample was also taken into another study, of T cells in Graves' hyperthyroidism and ophthalmopathy.

The material sequenced was peripheral blood mononuclear cells (PBMCs), taken at new diagnosis, from a patient treated with antithyroid drugs. These receptor sequences come from a young woman with Graves disease.

On this clonotype: This could be a read error, since a much larger clone is one nucleotide away. This chain joins TRBV5-1 and TRBJ2-7, with TRBD2 identical over 11 bases. The junction had 11 bases not matched to a gene; V was cut back by 6 bases and J by 6 bases. Germline values: CDR1 SGHRS, CDR2 YFSETQ. The CDR3 totals 15 residues. For the CDR3, the DNA is TGCGCCAGCAACCTGGGAACTAGCGGGAGTGCCGAGCAGTACTTC. Amino acid sequence: CASNLGTSGSAEQYF.

This clonotype was observed at least ten times. V gene TRBV11-2 combines with J gene TRBJ1-6; D uncertain. This CDR3 comprises 14 residues. V lost 1 base to trimming and J lost 7 bases, with 8 bases between them. From germline, CDR1 is SGHAT and CDR2 FQNNGV. The CDR3 DNA reads as TGTGCCAGCAGCTTAGTATCGGTCAATTCACCCCTCCACTTT. It encodes CASSLVSVNSPLHF.

At least ten counts were recorded for this clonotype. The V and J genes are TRBV20-1 and TRBJ1-5, with D tentatively TRBD1 (6 bases). Germline assignment: CDR1 DFQATT and CDR2 SNEGSKA (reference sequence). Trimming took 6 bases from V and 0 from J, leaving 12 bases between them. The CDR3 covers 14 residues. CDR3 amino acids: CSAAQGNSNQPQHF. The CDR3, as DNA: TGCAGTGCCGCACAGGGAAATAGCAATCAGCCCCAGCATTTT.

The table lists this clonotype with a few counts. The J gene is TRBJ2-7, the V gene TRBV15, with D uncertain. The germline V and J ends were trimmed by 3 bases and 2 bases, with 5 bases remaining between them. The germline gives CDR1 LNHNV, CDR2 YYDKDF (reference sequence). The CDR3 sequence is 12 residues long. CDR3 residues: CATSRAAYEQYF. CDR3 in DNA: TGTGCCACCAGCAGGGCAGCCTACGAGCAGTACTTC. The full variable domain, its missing parts supplied by reference TRBV15 and TRBJ2-7, is DAMVIQNPRYQVTQFGKPVTLSCSQTLNHNVMYWYQQKSSQAPKLLFHYYDKDFNNEADTPDNFQSRRPNTSFCFLDIRSPGLGDTAMYLCATSRAAYEQYFGPGTRLTVT.

This chain links TRBV19 with TRBJ2-6; the D is unclear. The CDR3 runs 14 residues. V was trimmed by 1 base and J by 0 bases, leaving 1 base between them. Germline V gene sequence: CDR1 LNHDA, CDR2 SQIVND (reference sequence). CDR3 DNA sequence: TGTGCCAGTAGTATAGTCTCTGGGGCCAACGTCCTGACTTTC. Residues: CASSIVSGANVLTF. Full variable domain (missing parts from reference TRBV19 and TRBJ2-6): DGGITQSPKYLFRKEGQNVTLSCEQNLNHDAMYWYRQDPGQGLRLIYYSQIVNDFQKGDIAEGYSVSREKKESFPLTVTSAQKNPTAFYLCASSIVSGANVLTFGAGSRLTVL.

Ten or more counts support this clonotype. The V call is TRBV7-2, the J call TRBJ2-1, with 7 bases fitting TRBD1. This CDR3 is 13 amino acids long. V trimming: 5 bases; J trimming: 7 bases; junction bases outside the gene matches: 5. Looked up from germline, CDR1 is SGHTA and CDR2 is FQGNSA. The CDR3 is CASSVVRGNEQFF. The CDR3 region has the DNA TGTGCCAGCAGCGTCGTCAGGGGGAATGAGCAGTTCTTC.

This clonotype was seen at least ten times. The chain couples TRBV5-1 to TRBJ2-1; weak D call: TRBD2 (6 bases). The CDR3 runs to 16 residues. V was clipped by 0 bases and J by 0 bases, with 10 bases between them. Germline CDR1 and CDR2: SGHRS and YFSETQ. DNA for the CDR3: TGCGCCAGCAGCTTGGTAGGCGGGATCTCCTACAATGAGCAGTTCTTC. Protein sequence: CASSLVGGISYNEQFF.

This clonotype was observed at least ten times. The chain joins TRBV6-1 to TRBJ1-1, with no clear D. From germline, CDR1 is MNHNS and CDR2 SASEGT. Between the trimmed V and J ends, which lost 6 bases and 0 bases, there was a span of 23 bases. The CDR3 contains 18 residues. The DNA for the CDR3 is TGTGCCAGCAGCCCGATCTTGGGCGGACCCTCCATGAACACTGAAGCTTTCTTT. It is translated as CASSPILGGPSMNTEAFF.

This clonotype occurred a few times. The chain uses TRBV5-6 and TRBJ2-7, with 7 nucleotides matching TRBD2. The germline V gene encodes CDR1 SGHDT and CDR2 YYEEEE. CDR3 length: 18 amino acids. V lost 2 bases, J lost 6 bases, and 20 bases stayed unmatched. The CDR3 here is CASSFWSRQGGTLSEQYF. DNA of the CDR3: TGTGCCAGCAGCTTTTGGTCGCGTCAGGGAGGGACCCTGAGCGAGCAGTACTTC.